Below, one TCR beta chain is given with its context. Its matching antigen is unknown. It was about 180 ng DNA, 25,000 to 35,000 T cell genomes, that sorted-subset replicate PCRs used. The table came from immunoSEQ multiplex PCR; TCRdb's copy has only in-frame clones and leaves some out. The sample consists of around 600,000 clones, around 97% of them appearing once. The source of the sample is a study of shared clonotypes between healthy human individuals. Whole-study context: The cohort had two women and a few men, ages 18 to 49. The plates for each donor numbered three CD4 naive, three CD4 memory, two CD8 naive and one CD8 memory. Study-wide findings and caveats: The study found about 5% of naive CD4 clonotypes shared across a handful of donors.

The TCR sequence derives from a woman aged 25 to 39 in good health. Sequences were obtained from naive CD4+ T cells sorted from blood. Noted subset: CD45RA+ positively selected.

CDR3 region: CASSPDLSSYEQYF. DNA of the CDR3: TGTGCCAGCAGCCCAGACTTGTCTTCCTACGAGCAGTACTTC. The chain combines TRBV5-4 with TRBJ2-7; the D is unclear. Trimming removed 4 bases at V and 1 base at J, with 12 bases between. The CDR3 consists of 14 residues. In germline, CDR1 is SGHNT, CDR2 YYREEE (reference sequence).